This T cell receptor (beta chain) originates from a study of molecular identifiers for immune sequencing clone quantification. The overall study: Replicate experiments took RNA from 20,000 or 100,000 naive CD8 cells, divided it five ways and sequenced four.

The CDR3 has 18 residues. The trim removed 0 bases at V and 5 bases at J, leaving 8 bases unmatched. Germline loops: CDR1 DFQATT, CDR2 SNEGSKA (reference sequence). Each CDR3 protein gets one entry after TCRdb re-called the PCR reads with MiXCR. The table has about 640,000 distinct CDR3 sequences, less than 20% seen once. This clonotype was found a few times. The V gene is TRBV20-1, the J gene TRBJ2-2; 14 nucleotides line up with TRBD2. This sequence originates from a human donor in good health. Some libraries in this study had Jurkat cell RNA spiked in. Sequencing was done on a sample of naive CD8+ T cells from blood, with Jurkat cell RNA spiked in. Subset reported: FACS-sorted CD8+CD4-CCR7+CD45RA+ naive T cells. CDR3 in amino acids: CSARDLGTSGRGTGELFF. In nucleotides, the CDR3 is TGCAGTGCTAGAGATCTGGGGACTAGCGGGAGAGGGACCGGGGAGCTGTTTTTT.